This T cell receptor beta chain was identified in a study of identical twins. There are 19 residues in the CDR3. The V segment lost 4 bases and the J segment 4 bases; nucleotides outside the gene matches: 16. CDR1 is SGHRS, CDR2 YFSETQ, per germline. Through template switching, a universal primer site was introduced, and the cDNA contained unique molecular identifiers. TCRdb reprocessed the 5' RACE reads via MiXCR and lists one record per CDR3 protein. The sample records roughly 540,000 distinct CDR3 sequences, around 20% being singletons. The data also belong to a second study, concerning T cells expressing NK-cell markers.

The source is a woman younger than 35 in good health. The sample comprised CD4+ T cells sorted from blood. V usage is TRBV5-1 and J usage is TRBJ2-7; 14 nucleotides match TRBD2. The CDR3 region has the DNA TGCGCCAGCAGCGCGGAAACCGGGACTAGCGGGAGAGTTAGATACGAGCAGTACTTC. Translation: CASSAETGTSGRVRYEQYF.